These 3 T cell receptor beta chains originate from one sample sequenced in a study of shared clonotypes between healthy human individuals. Naivety among CD8 cells was defined by CD45RO negativity and positive CCR7 selection, thereby excluding terminally differentiated effector memory CD45RA+ cells. Method: immunoSEQ multiplex PCR; TCRdb's copy keeps in-frame clones and lacks some. The repertoire holds about 1.9 million clones, with 80% to 95% as singletons. Specimen: naive CD8+ T cells from PBMCs. These receptors all come from a man aged 18 to 35 in good health. Some clones in this sample may be carry-over from other donors' samples.

CDR3 protein: CASSHGVLLAPTDTQYF. DNA for the CDR3: TGTGCCAGCAGCCACGGAGTATTACTAGCGCCCACAGATACGCAGTATTTT. The chain links TRBV4-2 to TRBJ2-3; 7 positions match TRBD2. The CDR3 has 17 amino acids. CDR1 is LGHNA, CDR2 YNFKEQ, per germline. V shed 3 bases and J 2 bases; nucleotides not matched to a gene: 11.

The chain uses TRBV30 and TRBJ1-5; D is unresolved. V shed 5 bases and J shed 3 bases, with 5 bases lying between them. The CDR3 contains 11 residues. The germline CDR1 and CDR2 sequences are GTSNPN and SVGIG (reference sequence). The CDR3 here is CAWGINQPQHF. The CDR3 nucleotides read TGTGCCTGGGGGATCAATCAGCCCCAGCATTTT.

For this clone: This sample also contains other DNA sequences that code for the same CDR3. The chain joins TRBV27 to TRBJ1-4, with D possibly being TRBD1 (5 bases). The CDR3 is 13 residues long. Germline V gene lookup returns CDR1 MNHEY and CDR2 SMNVEV (reference sequence). The V and J ends lost 3 bases and 8 bases respectively, with 10 bases between them. CDR3 DNA: TGTGCCAGCAGTTTCGGGGGGAACGAAAAACTGTTTTTT. Translated, it gives CASSFGGNEKLFF.